The clone carrying this T cell receptor (beta chain) was counted a single time. The source of the sample is a study of blood T cell repertoires in COVID-19. Background on the study: PBMCs, B-cell-depleted T cells, or T cells provided the cDNA or gDNA that made up the material.

In the original analysis: By means of reference gene primer amplification, nucleated cell counts were estimated. TCRdb's table, derived via immunoSEQ multiplex PCR, lists solely in-frame clones and lacks some. The DNA was the basis for D and trimming; V, J and clone size are from that table. The sample includes under 250,000 clones, roughly 80% of them seen just once. Trimming removed 1 base from V and 12 bases from J; junction bases left unmatched: 15. The CDR3 is 16 amino acids. CDR1 SQVTM and CDR2 ANQGSEA come from the germline V gene. The chain carries TRBV29-1 and TRBJ2-3, with 11 bases matching TRBD2. The specimen sequenced was peripheral blood. This clonotype was sampled from a woman of 80 years or more with acute or convalescent COVID-19. The CDR3 loop is CSVEVGGGSGRVNQYF. CDR3 sequence (DNA): TGCAGCGTTGAAGTTGGGGGAGGTAGCGGGAGGGTTAACCAGTATTTT.